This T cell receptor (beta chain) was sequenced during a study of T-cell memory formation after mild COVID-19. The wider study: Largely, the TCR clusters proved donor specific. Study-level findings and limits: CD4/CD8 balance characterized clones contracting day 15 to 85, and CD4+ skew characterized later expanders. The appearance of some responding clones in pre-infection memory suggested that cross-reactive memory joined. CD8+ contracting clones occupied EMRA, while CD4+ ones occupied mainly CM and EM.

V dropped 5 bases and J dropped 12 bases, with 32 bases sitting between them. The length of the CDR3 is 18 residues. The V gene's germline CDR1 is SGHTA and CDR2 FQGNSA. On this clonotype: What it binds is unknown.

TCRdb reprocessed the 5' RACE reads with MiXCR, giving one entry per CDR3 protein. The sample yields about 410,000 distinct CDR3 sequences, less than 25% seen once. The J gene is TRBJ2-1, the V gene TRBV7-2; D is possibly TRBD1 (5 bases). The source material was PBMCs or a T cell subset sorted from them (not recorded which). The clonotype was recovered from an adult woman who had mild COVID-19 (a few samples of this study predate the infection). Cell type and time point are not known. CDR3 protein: CASSPRPPTVSPIRGQFF. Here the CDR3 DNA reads TGTGCCAGCAGCCCTAGACCTCCGACAGTTTCCCCCATCCGAGGGCAGTTCTTC.